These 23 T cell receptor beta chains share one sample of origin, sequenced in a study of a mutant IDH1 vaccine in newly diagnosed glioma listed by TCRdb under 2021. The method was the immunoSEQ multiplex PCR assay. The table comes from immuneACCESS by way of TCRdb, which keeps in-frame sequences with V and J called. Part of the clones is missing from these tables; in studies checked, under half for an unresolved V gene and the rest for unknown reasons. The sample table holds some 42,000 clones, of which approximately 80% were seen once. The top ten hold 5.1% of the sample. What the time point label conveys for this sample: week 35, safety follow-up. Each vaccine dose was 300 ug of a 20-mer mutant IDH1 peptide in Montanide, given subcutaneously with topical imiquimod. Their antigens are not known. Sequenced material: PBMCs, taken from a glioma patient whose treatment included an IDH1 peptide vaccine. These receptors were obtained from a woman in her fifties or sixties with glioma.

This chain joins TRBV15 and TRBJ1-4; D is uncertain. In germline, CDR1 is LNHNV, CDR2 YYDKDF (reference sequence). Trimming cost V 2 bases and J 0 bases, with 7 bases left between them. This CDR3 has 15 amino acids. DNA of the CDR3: TGTGCCACCAGCAGAACCCTTGCAACTAATGAAAAACTGTTTTTT. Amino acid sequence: CATSRTLATNEKLFF. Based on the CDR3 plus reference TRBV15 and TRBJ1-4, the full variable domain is DAMVIQNPRYQVTQFGKPVTLSCSQTLNHNVMYWYQQKSSQAPKLLFHYYDKDFNNEADTPDNFQSRRPNTSFCFLDIRSPGLGDTAMYLCATSRTLATNEKLFFGSGTQLSVL.

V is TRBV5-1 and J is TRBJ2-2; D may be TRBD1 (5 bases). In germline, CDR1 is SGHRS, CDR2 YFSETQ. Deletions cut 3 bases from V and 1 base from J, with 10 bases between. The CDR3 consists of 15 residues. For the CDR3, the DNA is TGCGCCAGCAGCTGGGCCGGACAGAACACCGGGGAGCTGTTTTTT. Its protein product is CASSWAGQNTGELFF.

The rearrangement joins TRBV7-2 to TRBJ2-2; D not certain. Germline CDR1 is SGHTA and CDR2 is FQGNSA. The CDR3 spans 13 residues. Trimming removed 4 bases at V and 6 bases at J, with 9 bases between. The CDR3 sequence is CASSSLGPGELFF. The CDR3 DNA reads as TGTGCCAGCAGCTCGCTGGGCCCCGGGGAGCTGTTTTTT.

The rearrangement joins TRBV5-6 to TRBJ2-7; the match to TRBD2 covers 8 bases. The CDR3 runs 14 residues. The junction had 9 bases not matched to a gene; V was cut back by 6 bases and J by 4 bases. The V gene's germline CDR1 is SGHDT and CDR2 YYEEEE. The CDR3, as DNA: TGTGCCAGCACCGGTGGGACTAGACCGTACGAGCAGTACTTC. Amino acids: CASTGGTRPYEQYF.

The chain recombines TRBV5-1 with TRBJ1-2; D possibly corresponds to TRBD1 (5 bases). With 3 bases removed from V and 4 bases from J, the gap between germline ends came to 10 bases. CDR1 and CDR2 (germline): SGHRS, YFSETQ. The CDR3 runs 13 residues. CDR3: CASSWGSSYGYTF. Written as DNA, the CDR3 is TGCGCCAGCAGCTGGGGGTCTAGCTATGGCTACACCTTC.

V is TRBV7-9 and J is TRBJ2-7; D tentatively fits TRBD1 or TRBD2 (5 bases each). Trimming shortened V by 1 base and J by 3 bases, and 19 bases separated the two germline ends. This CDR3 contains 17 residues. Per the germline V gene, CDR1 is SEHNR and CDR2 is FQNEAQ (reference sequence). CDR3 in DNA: TGTGCCAGCAGCTTAGGTTCAAGACCGGGACGCTACTACGAGCAGTACTTC. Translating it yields CASSLGSRPGRYYEQYF.

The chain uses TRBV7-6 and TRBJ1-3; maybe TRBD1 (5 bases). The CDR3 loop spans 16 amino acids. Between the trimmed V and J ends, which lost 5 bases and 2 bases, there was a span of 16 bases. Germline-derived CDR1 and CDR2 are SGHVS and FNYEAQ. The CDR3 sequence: CASSLTSAGPGNTIYF. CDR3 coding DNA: TGTGCCAGCAGCCTAACATCGGCGGGGCCTGGAAACACCATATATTTT.

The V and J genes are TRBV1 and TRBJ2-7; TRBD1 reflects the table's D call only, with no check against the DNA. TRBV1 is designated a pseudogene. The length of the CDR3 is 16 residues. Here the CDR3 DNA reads TGCACCAGCAGCCATCCCCTCAGACAGGTCTCCTACGAGCAGTACTTC. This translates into CTSSHPLRQVSYEQYF.

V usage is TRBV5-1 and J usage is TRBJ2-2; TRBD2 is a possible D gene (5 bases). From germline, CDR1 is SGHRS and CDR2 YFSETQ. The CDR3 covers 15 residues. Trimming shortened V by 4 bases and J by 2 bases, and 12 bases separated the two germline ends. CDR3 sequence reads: CASSLEDSNTGELFF. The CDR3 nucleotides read TGCGCCAGCAGCCTCGAGGACTCAAACACCGGGGAGCTGTTTTTT.

The DNA of the CDR3 is TGTGCCAGCAGTGAATCCCTAAGCACAGATACGCAGTATTTT. Its translation: CASSESLSTDTQYF. The chain joins TRBV6-1 to TRBJ2-3, with D unresolved. The CDR3 length is 14 residues. V was trimmed by 2 bases and J by 0 bases, leaving 6 bases between them. In germline, CDR1 is MNHNS, CDR2 SASEGT.

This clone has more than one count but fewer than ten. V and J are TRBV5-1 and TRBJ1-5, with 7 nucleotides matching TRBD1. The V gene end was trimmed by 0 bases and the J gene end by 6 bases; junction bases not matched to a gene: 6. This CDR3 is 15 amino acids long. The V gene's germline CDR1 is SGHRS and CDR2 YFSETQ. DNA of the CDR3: TGCGCCAGCAGCTTGGGTCAGGGGGATGGTCAGCCCCAGCATTTT. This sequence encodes CASSLGQGDGQPQHF.

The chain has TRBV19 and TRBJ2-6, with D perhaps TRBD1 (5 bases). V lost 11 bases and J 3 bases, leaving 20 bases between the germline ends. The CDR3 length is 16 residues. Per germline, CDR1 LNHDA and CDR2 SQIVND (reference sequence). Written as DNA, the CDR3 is TGTGCCGTCCAGGGTGGAAACTTAGGTGGGGCCAACGTCCTGACTTTC. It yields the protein CAVQGGNLGGANVLTF.

The CDR3, as DNA: TGTGCCAGCAGCTTGGGGGGCGGGAGGAAGGGCACTGAAGCTTTCTTT. It translates to CASSLGGGRKGTEAFF. The chain joins TRBV7-9 to TRBJ1-1; perhaps TRBD1 as D (6 bases). Per the germline V gene, CDR1 is SEHNR and CDR2 is FQNEAQ (reference sequence). The V gene lost 3 bases and the J gene lost 4 bases, with 18 bases spanning the gap. This CDR3 region has 16 residues.

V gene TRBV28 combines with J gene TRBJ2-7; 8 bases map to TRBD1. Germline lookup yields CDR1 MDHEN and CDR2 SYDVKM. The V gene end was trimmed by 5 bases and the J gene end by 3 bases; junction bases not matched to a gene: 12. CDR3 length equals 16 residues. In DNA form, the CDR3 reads TGTGCCAGCAGTGCCTTTGGACAGGGTTTCTTCTACGAGCAGTACTTC. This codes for CASSAFGQGFFYEQYF.

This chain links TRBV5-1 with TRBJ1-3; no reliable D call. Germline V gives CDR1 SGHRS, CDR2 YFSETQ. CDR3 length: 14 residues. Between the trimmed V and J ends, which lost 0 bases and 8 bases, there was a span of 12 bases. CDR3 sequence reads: CASSLGYDGDTIYF. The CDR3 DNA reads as TGCGCCAGCAGCTTGGGGTACGACGGCGACACCATATATTTT.

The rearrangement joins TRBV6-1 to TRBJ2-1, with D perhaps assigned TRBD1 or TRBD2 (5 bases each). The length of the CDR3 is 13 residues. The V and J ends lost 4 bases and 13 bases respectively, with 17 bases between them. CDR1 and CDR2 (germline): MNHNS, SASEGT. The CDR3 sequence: CASSGESREPQFF. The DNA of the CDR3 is TGTGCCAGCAGTGGGGAGTCCAGGGAACCCCAGTTCTTC.

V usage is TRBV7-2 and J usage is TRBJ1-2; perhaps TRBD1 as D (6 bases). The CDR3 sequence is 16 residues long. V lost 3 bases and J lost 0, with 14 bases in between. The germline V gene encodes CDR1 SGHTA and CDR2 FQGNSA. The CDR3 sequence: CASSFNAGAANYGYTF. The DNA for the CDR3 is TGTGCCAGCAGCTTTAACGCAGGGGCAGCTAACTATGGCTACACCTTC.

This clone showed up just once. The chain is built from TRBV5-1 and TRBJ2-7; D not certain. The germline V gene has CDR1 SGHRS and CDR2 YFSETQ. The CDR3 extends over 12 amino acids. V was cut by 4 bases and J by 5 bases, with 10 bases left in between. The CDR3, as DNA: TGCGCCAGCAGCCCCGGAGTAAACGAGCAGTACTTC. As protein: CASSPGVNEQYF.

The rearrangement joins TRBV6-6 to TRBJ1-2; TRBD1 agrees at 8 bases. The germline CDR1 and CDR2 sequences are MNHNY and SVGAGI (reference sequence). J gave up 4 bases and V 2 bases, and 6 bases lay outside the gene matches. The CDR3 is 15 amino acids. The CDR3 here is CASSYGQGNGYGYTF. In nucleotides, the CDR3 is TGTGCCAGCAGTTACGGACAGGGTAACGGCTATGGCTACACCTTC.

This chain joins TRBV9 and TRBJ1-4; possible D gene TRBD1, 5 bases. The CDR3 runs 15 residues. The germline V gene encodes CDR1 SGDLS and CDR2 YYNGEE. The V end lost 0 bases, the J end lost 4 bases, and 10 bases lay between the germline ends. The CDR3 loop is CASSVAGTDNEKLFF. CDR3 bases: TGTGCCAGCAGCGTAGCCGGGACCGATAATGAAAAACTGTTTTTT.

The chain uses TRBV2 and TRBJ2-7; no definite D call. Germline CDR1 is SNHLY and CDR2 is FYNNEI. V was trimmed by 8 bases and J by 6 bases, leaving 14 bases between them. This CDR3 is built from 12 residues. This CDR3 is CASSPRWAEQYF. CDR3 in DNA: TGTGCCAGCTCACCCCGGTGGGCCGAGCAGTACTTC.

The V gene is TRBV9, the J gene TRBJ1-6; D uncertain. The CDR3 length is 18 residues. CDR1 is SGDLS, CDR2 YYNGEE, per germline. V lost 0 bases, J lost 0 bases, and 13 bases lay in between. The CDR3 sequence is CASSVGLRPSSYNSPLHF. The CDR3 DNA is TGTGCCAGCAGCGTAGGTCTCCGCCCAAGCTCCTATAATTCACCCCTCCACTTT.

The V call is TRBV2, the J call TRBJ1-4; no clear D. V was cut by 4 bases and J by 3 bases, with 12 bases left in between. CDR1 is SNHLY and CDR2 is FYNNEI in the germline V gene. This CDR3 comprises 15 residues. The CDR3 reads CASSVGSGANEKLFF. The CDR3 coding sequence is TGTGCCAGCAGTGTCGGGTCAGGCGCTAATGAAAAACTGTTTTTT. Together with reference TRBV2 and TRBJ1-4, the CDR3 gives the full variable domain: EPEVTQTPSHQVTQMGQEVILRCVPISNHLYFYWYRQILGQKVEFLVSFYNNEISEKSEIFDDQFSVERPDGSNFTLKIRSTKLEDSAMYFCASSVGSGANEKLFFGSGTQLSVL.